This T cell receptor beta chain is drawn from a study of beta chain features in type 1 diabetes. Study information: Patient and healthy donor groups were alike in age, gender and cell yields. Study results and limitations: Relative to healthy donors, patients appeared to have naive, central memory and Treg TCRB repertoires that were more similar. Researchers report that Type 1 diabetes patients had moderately but significantly shorter TCRB CDR3s across all four CD4+ subsets.

The sequenced template was cDNA made from the entire isolated RNA. Profiling relied on immunoSEQ multiplex PCR, and the TCRdb table lists in-frame clones only, not all of them. The sample records more than 250,000 clones, around 20% being singletons. Turning to this clone: Its antigen is not known.

V was pared by 8 bases and J by 3 bases, with 4 bases of the junction left unmatched. In germline, CDR1 is MNHNS, CDR2 SASEGT. There are 12 residues in the CDR3. The receptor's source is a woman in her 40s with type 1 diabetes. What was sequenced was naive CD4+ T cells from blood. J is TRBJ2-7 and V is TRBV6-1; 7 nucleotides align to TRBD2. The CDR3 nucleotides read TGTGCCAGCTTTACGGGGGGCTACGAGCAGTACTTC. This encodes CASFTGGYEQYF.